This TCR beta chain came from a study of T cell repertoires in cytomegalovirus infection. V lost 5 bases and J 3 bases, leaving 19 bases between the germline ends. CDR1 and CDR2 (germline): LNHDA, SQIVND (reference sequence). This CDR3 is built from 16 residues. Whole-study results and caveats: The response measured ex vivo was dominated by TCR beta clonotypes (HLA-C-restricted and CMV-specific).

TCRdb re-called the reads through MiXCR, storing one row per CDR3 protein. Among about 530,000 distinct CDR3 sequences listed, approximately 25% were seen once. This clonotype was seen only a few times. What it binds is not known. The gene calls are TRBV19 and TRBJ1-2, with D possibly TRBD1 on 5 matching bases. Sequencing was done on a sample of PBMCs. The origin of this receptor is a human donor in good health (CMV status not recorded). Some clones in this sample may be carry-over from other donors' samples. The CDR3 DNA reads as TGTGCCAGTAGTTTCCGATCCAGAGAAGGGGACTATGGCTACACCTTC. Its translation is CASSFRSREGDYGYTF.